This T cell receptor beta chain was sequenced for a study of Ad26.COV2.S vaccination and SARS-CoV-2 variants. Regarding the study as a whole: Relative to placebo recipients, vaccine recipients exhibited elevated spike-specific TCR breadth.

As to this clone: Its antigen is unidentified.

Regarding treatment: some 19 received Ad26.COV2.S at low or high dose, single or two shots; about 5 received placebo; per-sample allocation not given. Each sample was drawn 63 days after the first injection (of vaccine or placebo). Donation came from an adult in Boston who was aged 18-55 years. An Ad26 vector was used to express Wuhan-strain SARS-CoV-2 spike as the vaccine. Sequencing used immunoSEQ multiplex PCR; TCRdb keeps in-frame clones, though not all of them. The sample lists under 550,000 clones; 75% to 95% were seen once. This receptor was taken from a person between 18 and 65 years old who received the Ad26.COV2.S COVID-19 vaccine or a placebo. Material: peripheral blood, obtained in a trial of Ad26.COV2.S vaccine versus placebo.

CDR3: CASSFERSGNYEQYF. The DNA for the CDR3 is TGTGCCAGCAGCTTCGAAAGGTCGGGAAACTACGAGCAGTACTTC. The genes are TRBV5-4 and TRBJ2-7, with D possibly being TRBD2 (5 bases). V gave up 2 bases and J gave up 3 bases, with 15 bases separating them. This CDR3 has 15 residues. The germline V gene encodes CDR1 SGHNT and CDR2 YYREEE (reference sequence).